This TCR beta chain was captured by sequencing in a study of blood T cell repertoires in COVID-19. Trimming cost V 6 bases and J 5 bases, with 13 bases left between them. The CDR3 covers 13 residues. Looked up from germline, CDR1 is LNHDA and CDR2 is SQIVND (reference sequence). Repertoires were generated with immunoSEQ multiplex PCR, while TCRdb's copy carries only in-frame clones and drops some. The profile covers under 200,000 clones, with less than 90% appearing a single time and under 2.5% taken by the ten largest. The V call is TRBV19, the J call TRBJ1-1; D perhaps matches TRBD1 (6 bases). Sequencing input: peripheral blood. The clonotype was recovered from a man aged 65 to 79 with active or convalescent COVID-19. DNA of the CDR3: TGTGCCAGTAGGGCTCAACAGGGTACTGAAGCTTTCTTT. Translated: CASRAQQGTEAFF.